This T cell receptor (beta chain) was recovered during a study of blood T cell repertoires in COVID-19 (dated by TCRdb to the early 2020s). In the study overall: Collaborator samples came from the United States, Italy and Spain and covered acute and convalescent phases of COVID-19. The material from the prospective study consisted of cDNA or gDNA derived from T cells, B-cell-depleted T cells, or PBMCs. Deeply sampled blood TCRbeta repertoires from subjects exposed to, actively infected with, or recovered from COVID-19 were included in the dataset. A freely available public database, intended as a resource for researchers studying the immune response to SARS-CoV-2, is where the repertoires were released. The samples were drawn from the first 160 participants of the ongoing ImmuneRACE study and from over 950 subjects provided by 6 global collaborators. Nearly every sample came with metadata listing a de-identified subject ID, COVID-19 status, age in years and sex. Where available, HLA class I and class II types were obtained from metadata supplied by the sample provider rather than from assay-based typing.

Concerning this clone itself: Its target antigen remains unknown. No much larger clone is present one base from it, and per-base qualities are unavailable.

Collaborating institutions collected whole blood in K2EDTA tubes following their own protocols. For TCRbeta analysis, collaborators shipped samples in one of three forms: frozen whole blood, isolated PBMCs, or DNA extracted from either of those sample types. What the research found in general, with its limitations: The amount of clinical and demographic metadata varied by source and participant and was provided uncurated.

Trimming at the junction amounts to 4 bases on V and 2 bases on J, and the germline ends lie 18 bases apart. The CDR3 measures 18 amino acids from cysteine to phenylalanine. Of the read, only the CDR3 DNA is kept; its 54 bases are in frame from base 1. CDR1 and CDR2, per the germline V gene (reference sequence), are SEHNR and FQNEAQ. The immunoSEQ Assay, a bias-controlled multiplex PCR, was used to amplify TCRbeta CDR3 regions from genomic DNA. Per the original workflow: Nucleated cell counts per sample were estimated from amplification of reference gene primers within the assay. Sequence reads were collapsed and filtered to measure the absolute abundance of every unique TCRbeta CDR3 rearrangement. For each sample, productive Simpson clonality was calculated by taking the square root of Simpson's diversity index across productive rearrangements. This is the immuneACCESS table as TCRdb keeps it, with only in-frame sequences that have V and J called. A part of the clones is gone; compared with another copy, unresolved V genes explain less than half, and the rest is unexplained. V and J calls and clone size are given by that table; D and trimming were obtained from the DNA. The sample table shows about 79,000 clones, and around nine tenths are seen once. The ten largest clonotypes hold about 4.5% of the sample.

The sequence is built from TRBV7-9 and TRBJ1-6; a confident D gene designation cannot be given. The sequenced sample consisted of peripheral blood. The source is a man in his fifties with active COVID-19. The DNA is TGTGCCAGCAGCTCTACTGACACTCCCTTAGCCTATAATTCACCCCTCCACTTT. Protein translation: CASSSTDTPLAYNSPLHF. Reference TRBV7-9 and TRBJ1-6 genes cover what lies past the CDR3, so the full variable domain is DTGVSQNPRHKITKRGQNVTFRCDPISEHNRLYWYRQTLGQGPEFLTYFQNEAQLEKSRLLSDRFSAERPKGSFSTLEIQRTEQGDSAMYLCASSSTDTPLAYNSPLHFGNGTRLTVT.